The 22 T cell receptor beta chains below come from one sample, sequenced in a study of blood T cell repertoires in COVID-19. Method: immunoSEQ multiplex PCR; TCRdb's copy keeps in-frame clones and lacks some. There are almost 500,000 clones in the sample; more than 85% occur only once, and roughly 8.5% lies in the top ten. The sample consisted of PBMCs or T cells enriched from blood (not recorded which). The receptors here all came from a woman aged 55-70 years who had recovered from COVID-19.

CDR3 protein: CASALGALEETQYF. The CDR3 region has the DNA TGTGCTAGTGCCCTAGGGGCGTTAGAAGAGACCCAGTACTTC. V and J are TRBV12-5 and TRBJ2-5, with TRBD1 as a possible D gene (5 bases). Germline V gene data show CDR1 as LGHNT and CDR2 as FRNRAP. V shed 7 bases and J shed 3 bases, with 15 bases lying between them. This CDR3 region has 14 residues. Full variable domain (remainder filled in from reference TRBV12-5 and TRBJ2-5): DARVTQTPRHKVTEMGQEVTMRCQPILGHNTVFWYRQTMMQGLELLAYFRNRAPLDDSGMPKDRFSAEMPDATLATLKIQPSEPRDSAVYFCASALGALEETQYFGPGTRLLVL.

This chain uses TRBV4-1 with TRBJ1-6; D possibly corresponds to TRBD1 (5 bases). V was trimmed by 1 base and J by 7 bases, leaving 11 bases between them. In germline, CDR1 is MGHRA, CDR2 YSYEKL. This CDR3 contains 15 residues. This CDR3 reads CASSQGVGANSPLHF. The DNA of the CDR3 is TGCGCCAGCAGCCAAGGTGTAGGGGCAAATTCACCCCTCCACTTT.

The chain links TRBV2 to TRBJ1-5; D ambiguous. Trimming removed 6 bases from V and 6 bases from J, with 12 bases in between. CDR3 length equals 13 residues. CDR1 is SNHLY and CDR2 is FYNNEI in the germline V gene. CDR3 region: CASSRGIGQPQHF. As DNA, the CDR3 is TGTGCCAGCAGCCGGGGAATCGGTCAGCCCCAGCATTTT.

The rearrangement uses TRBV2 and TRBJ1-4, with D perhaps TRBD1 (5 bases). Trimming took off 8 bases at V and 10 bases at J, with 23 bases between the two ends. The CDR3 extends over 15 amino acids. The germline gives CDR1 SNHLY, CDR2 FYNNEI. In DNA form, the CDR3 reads TGTGCCAGCTCAGCGGTTCGGGACTCCTGGGGAAAACTGTTTTTT. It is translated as CASSAVRDSWGKLFF.

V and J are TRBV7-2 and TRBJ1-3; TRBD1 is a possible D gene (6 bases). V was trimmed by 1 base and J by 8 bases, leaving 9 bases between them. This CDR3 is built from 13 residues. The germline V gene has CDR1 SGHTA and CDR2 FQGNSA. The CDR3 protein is CASSLDREDTIYF. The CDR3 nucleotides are TGTGCCAGCAGCTTAGACAGGGAAGACACCATATATTTT. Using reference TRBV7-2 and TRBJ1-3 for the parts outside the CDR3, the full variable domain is GAGVSQSPSNKVTEKGKDVELRCDPISGHTALYWYRQSLGQGLEFLIYFQGNSAPDKSGLPSDRFSAERTGGSVSTLTIQRTQQEDSAVYLCASSLDREDTIYFGEGSWLTVV.

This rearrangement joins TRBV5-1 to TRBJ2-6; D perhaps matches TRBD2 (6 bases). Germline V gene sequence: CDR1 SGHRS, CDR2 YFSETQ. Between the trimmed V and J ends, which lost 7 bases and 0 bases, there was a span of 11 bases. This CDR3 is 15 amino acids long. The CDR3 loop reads CASGPGDSGANVLTF. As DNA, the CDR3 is TGCGCCAGCGGCCCGGGAGACTCTGGGGCCAACGTCCTGACTTTC.

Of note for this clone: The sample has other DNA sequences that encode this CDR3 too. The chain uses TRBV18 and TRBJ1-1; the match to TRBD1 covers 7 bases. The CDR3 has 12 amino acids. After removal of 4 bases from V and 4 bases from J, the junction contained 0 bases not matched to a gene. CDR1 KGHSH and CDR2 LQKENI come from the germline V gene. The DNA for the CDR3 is TGTGCCAGCTCACAGGGGGCCACTGAAGCTTTCTTT. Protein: CASSQGATEAFF.

CDR3 nucleotides: TGTGCCAGCAGCTTAGGACCGCGGGGTAATGGCAATCAGCCCCAGCATTTT. Translated: CASSLGPRGNGNQPQHF. The gene calls are TRBV7-8 and TRBJ1-5, with D unresolved. Germline V gene lookup returns CDR1 SGHVS and CDR2 FQNEAQ. This CDR3 has 17 residues. Trimming stripped 1 base from V and 2 bases from J, with 15 bases between.

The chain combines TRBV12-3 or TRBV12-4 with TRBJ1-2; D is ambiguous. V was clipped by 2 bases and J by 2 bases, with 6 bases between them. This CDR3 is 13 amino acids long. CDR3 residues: CASSLSGNYGYTF. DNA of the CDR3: TGTGCCAGCAGTTTATCGGGGAACTATGGCTACACCTTC.

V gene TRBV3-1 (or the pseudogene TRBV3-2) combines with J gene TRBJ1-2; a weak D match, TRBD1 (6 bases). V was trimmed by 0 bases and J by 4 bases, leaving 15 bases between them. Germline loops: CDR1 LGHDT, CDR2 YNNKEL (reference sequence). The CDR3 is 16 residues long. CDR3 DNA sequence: TGTGCCAGCAGCCAAGATTGGCGGGGGGACATCTATGGCTACACCTTC. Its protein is CASSQDWRGDIYGYTF.

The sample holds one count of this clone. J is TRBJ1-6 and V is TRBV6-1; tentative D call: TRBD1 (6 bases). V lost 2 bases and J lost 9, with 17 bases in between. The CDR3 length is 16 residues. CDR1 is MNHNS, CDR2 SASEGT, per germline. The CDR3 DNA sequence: TGTGCCAGCAGTGAACTGCCCCGGACAGTAGCTTCACCCCTCCACTTT. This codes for CASSELPRTVASPLHF.

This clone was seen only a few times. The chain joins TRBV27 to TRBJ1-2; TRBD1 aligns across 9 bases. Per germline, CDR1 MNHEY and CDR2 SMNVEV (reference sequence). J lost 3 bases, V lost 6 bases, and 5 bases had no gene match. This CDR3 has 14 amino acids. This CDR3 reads CASRGTGRDYGYTF. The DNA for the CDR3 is TGTGCCAGCAGGGGGACAGGGAGAGACTATGGCTACACCTTC.

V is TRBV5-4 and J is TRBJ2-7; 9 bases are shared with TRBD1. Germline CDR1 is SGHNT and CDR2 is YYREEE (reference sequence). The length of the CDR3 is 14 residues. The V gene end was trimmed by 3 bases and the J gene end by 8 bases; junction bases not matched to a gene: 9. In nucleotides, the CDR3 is TGTGCCAGCAGCTCCCGGGACAGGGTTGAGAAGCAGTACTTC. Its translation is CASSSRDRVEKQYF.

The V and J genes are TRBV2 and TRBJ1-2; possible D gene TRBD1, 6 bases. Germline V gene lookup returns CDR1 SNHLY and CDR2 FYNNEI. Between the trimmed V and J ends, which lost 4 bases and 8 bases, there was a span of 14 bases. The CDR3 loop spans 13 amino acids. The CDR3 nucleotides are TGTGCCAGCAGTGCAACAGGGCTGCGGGGCTACACCTTC. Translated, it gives CASSATGLRGYTF.

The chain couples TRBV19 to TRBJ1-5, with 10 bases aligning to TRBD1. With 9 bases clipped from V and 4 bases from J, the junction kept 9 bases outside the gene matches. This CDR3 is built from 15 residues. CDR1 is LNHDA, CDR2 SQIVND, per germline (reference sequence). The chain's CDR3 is CASSPGQGWNQPQHF. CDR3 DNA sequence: TGTGCCAGCTCACCGGGACAGGGGTGGAATCAGCCCCAGCATTTT.

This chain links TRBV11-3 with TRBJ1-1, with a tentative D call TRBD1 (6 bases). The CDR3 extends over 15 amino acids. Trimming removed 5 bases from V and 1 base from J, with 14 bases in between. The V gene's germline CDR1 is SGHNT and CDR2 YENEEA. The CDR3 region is CASSRGQQTNTEAFF. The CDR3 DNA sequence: TGTGCCAGCAGCCGAGGACAGCAGACGAACACTGAAGCTTTCTTT.

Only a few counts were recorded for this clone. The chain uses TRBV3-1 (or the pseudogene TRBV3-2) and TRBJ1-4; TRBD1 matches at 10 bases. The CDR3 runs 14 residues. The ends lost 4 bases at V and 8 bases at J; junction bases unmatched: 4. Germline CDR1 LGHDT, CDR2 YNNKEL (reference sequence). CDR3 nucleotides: TGTGCCAGCAGCCGGGGACAGGGGTGGGAAAAACTGTTTTTT. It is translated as CASSRGQGWEKLFF.

The CDR3 bases are TGTGCCAGTAGAACAAACAGGGGGTTGACCCAGCATTTT. As protein: CASRTNRGLTQHF. The V and J genes are TRBV19 and TRBJ1-5; TRBD1 agrees at 8 bases. Unmatched junction bases numbered 9, after V lost 6 bases and J lost 11 bases. The V gene's germline CDR1 is LNHDA and CDR2 SQIVND (reference sequence). The CDR3 loop spans 13 amino acids. The entire variable domain, with the rest obtained from reference TRBV19 and TRBJ1-5, is as follows: DGGITQSPKYLFRKEGQNVTLSCEQNLNHDAMYWYRQDPGQGLRLIYYSQIVNDFQKGDIAEGYSVSREKKESFPLTVTSAQKNPTAFYLCASRTNRGLTQHFGDGTRLSIL.

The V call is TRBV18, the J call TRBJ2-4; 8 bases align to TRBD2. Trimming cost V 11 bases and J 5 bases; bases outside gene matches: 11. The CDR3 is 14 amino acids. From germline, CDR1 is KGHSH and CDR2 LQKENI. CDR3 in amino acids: CASSRGGSENIQYF. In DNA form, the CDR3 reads TGTGCCTCCTCTCGGGGGGGTAGTGAAAACATTCAGTACTTC.

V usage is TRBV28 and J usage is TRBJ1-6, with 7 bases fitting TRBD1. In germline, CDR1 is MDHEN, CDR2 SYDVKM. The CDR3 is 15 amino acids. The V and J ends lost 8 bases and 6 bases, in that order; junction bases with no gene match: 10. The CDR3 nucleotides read TGTGCCAGCGGACCCTTGGGGACAGTTAATTCACCCCTCCACTTT. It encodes CASGPLGTVNSPLHF.

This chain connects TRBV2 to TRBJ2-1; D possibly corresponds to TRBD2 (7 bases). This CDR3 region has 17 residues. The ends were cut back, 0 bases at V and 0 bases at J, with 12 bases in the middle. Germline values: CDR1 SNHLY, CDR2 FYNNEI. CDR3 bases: TGTGCCAGCAGTGAAGCTTGGGGGGGGCTCTCCTACAATGAGCAGTTCTTC. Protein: CASSEAWGGLSYNEQFF. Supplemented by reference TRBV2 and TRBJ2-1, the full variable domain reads EPEVTQTPSHQVTQMGQEVILRCVPISNHLYFYWYRQILGQKVEFLVSFYNNEISEKSEIFDDQFSVERPDGSNFTLKIRSTKLEDSAMYFCASSEAWGGLSYNEQFFGPGTRLTVL.

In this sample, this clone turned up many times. The CDR3 coding sequence is TGTGCCAGCAGCCTACTAGCGGGCCAGGGAGAGACCCAGTACTTC. Residues: CASSLLAGQGETQYF. This sequence joins TRBV7-6 and TRBJ2-5; 9 positions match TRBD2. Looked up from germline, CDR1 is SGHVS and CDR2 is FNYEAQ. V gave up 5 bases and J gave up 4 bases; unmatched junction bases: 8. This CDR3 is built from 15 residues.